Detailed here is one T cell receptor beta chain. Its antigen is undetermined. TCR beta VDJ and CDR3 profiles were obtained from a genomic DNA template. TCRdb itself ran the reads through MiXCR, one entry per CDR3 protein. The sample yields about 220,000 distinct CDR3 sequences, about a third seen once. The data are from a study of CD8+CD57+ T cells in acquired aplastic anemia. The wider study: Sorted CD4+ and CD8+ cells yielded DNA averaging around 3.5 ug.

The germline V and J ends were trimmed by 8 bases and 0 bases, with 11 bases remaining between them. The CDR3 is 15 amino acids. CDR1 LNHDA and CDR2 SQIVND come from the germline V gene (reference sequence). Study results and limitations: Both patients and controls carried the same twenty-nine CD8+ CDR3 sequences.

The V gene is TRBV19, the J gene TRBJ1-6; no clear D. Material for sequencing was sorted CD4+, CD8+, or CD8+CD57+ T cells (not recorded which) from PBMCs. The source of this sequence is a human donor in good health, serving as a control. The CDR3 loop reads CASGCSSSYNSPLHF. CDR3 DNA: TGTGCCAGTGGTTGCTCAAGCTCCTATAATTCACCCCTCCACTTT.